Listed below are T cell receptor beta chains from one sample, sequenced in a study of T-cell reconstitution after alpha-beta-depleted transplantation in children. TCRdb processed the PCR reads anew with MiXCR; each CDR3 protein has one entry. Of about 580,000 distinct CDR3 sequences listed, roughly 27% are singletons. The source material was PBMCs, sampled before TCRalphabeta/CD19-depleted stem cell transplant. The receptors come from a boy younger than two with Wiskott-Aldrich syndrome, due to receive a stem cell transplant. Both conserved end residues are part of each CDR3. The D gene is left open where the match is weak. Only part of the rows carry a size: once, few, many, or a class if the clone is expanded.

clone size	V gene	D gene	J gene	CDR3 protein	CDR3 DNA
.	TRBV20-1	TRBD2	TRBJ2-1	CSAGEGSGSHEQFF	TGCAGTGCTGGGGAGGGTAGCGGGAGTCATGAGCAGTTCTTC
few	TRBV7-9	.	TRBJ2-6	CASSPDMSSGANVLTF	TGTGCCAGCAGCCCCGACATGAGCTCTGGGGCCAACGTCCTGACTTTC
.	TRBV19	TRBD1	TRBJ1-2	CASSIGQGDYGYTF	TGTGCCAGTAGTATAGGACAGGGTGACTATGGCTACACCTTC
.	TRBV4-1	TRBD1	TRBJ1-2	CASSQINRDRGFYGYTF	TGCGCCAGCAGCCAAATTAACCGGGACAGGGGTTTCTATGGCTACACCTTC
few	TRBV3-1	TRBD2	TRBJ2-7	CASSQGASGVYEQYF	TGTGCCAGCAGCCAAGGGGCTAGCGGCGTTTACGAGCAGTACTTC
.	TRBV20-1	TRBD2	TRBJ2-2	CSARDGAGVYTGELFF	TGCAGTGCTAGAGATGGGGCGGGAGTTTACACCGGGGAGCTGTTTTTT
.	TRBV20-1	TRBD1	TRBJ2-5	CSARSTTGDIFQETQYF	TGCAGTGCTCGATCTACGACAGGGGACATTTTCCAAGAGACCCAGTACTTC
.	TRBV20-1	TRBD2	TRBJ2-1	CSAREGTSYNEQFF	TGCAGTGCTAGAGAGGGGACTAGCTACAATGAGCAGTTCTTC
.	TRBV12-3/TRBV12-4	TRBD2	TRBJ2-7	CASRPAGGRLHEQYF	TGTGCCAGCAGGCCGGCGGGCGGGAGACTTCACGAGCAGTACTTC
.	TRBV2	.	TRBJ2-3	CASSLHREEVTQYF	TGTGCCAGCAGCCTGCACAGGGAGGAGGTTACGCAGTATTTT
few	TRBV5-1	.	TRBJ2-1	CASSLIGIAVNEQFF	TGCGCCAGCAGCTTAATCGGAATAGCGGTAAATGAGCAGTTCTTC
once	TRBV6-5	.	TRBJ1-2	CASSYAAGGRRIYGYTF	TGTGCCAGCAGTTACGCGGCTGGGGGGCGTCGTATCTATGGCTACACCTTC
few	TRBV6-2/TRBV6-3	TRBD2	TRBJ2-5	CASSNTSGTFMETQYF	TGTGCCAGCAGTAATACTAGCGGGACTTTTATGGAGACCCAGTACTTC
.	TRBV6-2/TRBV6-3	TRBD2	TRBJ2-7	CASRGLAGRYEQYF	TGTGCCAGCAGGGGACTAGCGGGAAGGTACGAGCAGTACTTC
few	TRBV7-2	.	TRBJ1-2	CASSPWGGNYGYTF	TGTGCCAGCAGCCCCTGGGGGGGTAACTATGGCTACACCTTC
.	TRBV27	TRBD2	TRBJ2-7	CASGVVVGGSEQYF	TGTGCCAGCGGGGTCGTAGTGGGGGGGAGCGAGCAGTACTTC
.	TRBV10-3	.	TRBJ2-5	CATSAVGEETQYF	TGTGCCACATCCGCCGTTGGGGAAGAGACCCAGTACTTC
few	TRBV5-6	.	TRBJ2-5	CASSLGGSYQETQYF	TGTGCCAGCAGCTTGGGGGGATCGTACCAAGAGACCCAGTACTTC
few	TRBV9	TRBD2	TRBJ2-1	CASSVRASGRSHEQFF	TGTGCCAGCAGCGTACGGGCTAGCGGGAGATCTCATGAGCAGTTCTTC
.	TRBV25-1	.	TRBJ2-3	CASSPPRPSTDTQYF	TGTGCCAGCAGTCCGCCGCGTCCTAGCACAGATACGCAGTATTTT
few	TRBV18	.	TRBJ2-7	CASSPMSVNEQYF	TGTGCCAGCTCACCGATGAGCGTGAACGAGCAGTACTTC
.	TRBV24-1	.	TRBJ2-2	CATSDPITGELFF	TGTGCCACCAGTGATCCTATTACCGGGGAGCTGTTTTTT
.	TRBV6-1	TRBD2	TRBJ2-3	CASSERGLAGKITDTQYF	TGTGCCAGCAGTGAACGGGGACTAGCGGGAAAGATTACAGATACGCAGTATTTT
.	TRBV20-1	TRBD1	TRBJ2-7	CSGSDRAFYEQYF	TGCAGTGGATCGGACAGGGCTTTCTACGAGCAGTACTTC
few	TRBV10-3	.	TRBJ1-4	CAISFDSATNEKLFF	TGTGCCATCAGTTTTGACAGTGCAACTAATGAAAAACTGTTTTTT
.	TRBV5-1	TRBD1	TRBJ2-2	CASRGQVDTGELFF	TGCGCCAGCAGGGGACAGGTGGACACCGGGGAGCTGTTTTTT
.	TRBV12-3/TRBV12-4	TRBD1	TRBJ1-1	CASTPDRGVTEAFF	TGTGCCAGCACCCCGGACAGGGGAGTCACTGAAGCTTTCTTT
few	TRBV20-1	.	TRBJ2-7	CSARGTRSYEQYF	TGCAGTGCTAGGGGGACTCGGTCCTACGAGCAGTACTTC
.	TRBV12-3/TRBV12-4	TRBD1	TRBJ1-1	CASSLLTGGGTEAFF	TGTGCCAGCAGTCTTCTGACAGGGGGCGGCACTGAAGCTTTCTTT
.	TRBV4-1	.	TRBJ2-7	CASSQDEQGVLGEQYF	TGCGCCAGCAGCCAAGACGAACAGGGAGTACTCGGCGAGCAGTACTTC
.	TRBV24-1	.	TRBJ2-7	CATSALRGDSYEQYF	TGTGCCACCAGTGCCCTCAGGGGGGATTCCTACGAGCAGTACTTC
.	TRBV7-3	.	TRBJ2-7	CASSELRGYEQYF	TGTGCCAGCAGCGAACTCAGGGGATACGAGCAGTACTTC
few	TRBV12-3/TRBV12-4	.	TRBJ2-6	CASSLSGRRGANVLTF	TGTGCCAGCAGTTTATCGGGTAGGCGCGGGGCCAACGTCCTGACTTTC
few	TRBV20-1	TRBD2	TRBJ2-7	CSARTLAGAGEQYF	TGCAGTGCTAGGACGCTAGCGGGAGCAGGCGAGCAGTACTTC
few	TRBV10-3	.	TRBJ2-5	CAISATGPGTQYF	TGTGCCATCAGTGCGACGGGGCCGGGGACCCAGTACTTC
few	TRBV7-2	.	TRBJ1-2	CASSFTSAGPYGYTF	TGTGCCAGCAGCTTTACCTCGGCAGGACCGTATGGCTACACCTTC
.	TRBV20-1	.	TRBJ2-5	CSAGKETQYF	TGCAGTGCTGGAAAAGAGACCCAGTACTTC
.	TRBV12-3/TRBV12-4	TRBD2	TRBJ2-5	CASNLVAGGWETQYF	TGTGCCAGCAACTTAGTAGCGGGAGGATGGGAGACCCAGTACTTC
.	TRBV5-6	.	TRBJ2-1	CASSSLGRLYNEQFF	TGTGCCAGCAGCTCGCTTGGACGACTCTACAATGAGCAGTTCTTC
.	TRBV28	.	TRBJ2-3	CASNQRTDTQYF	TGTGCCAGCAACCAACGCACAGATACGCAGTATTTT
once	TRBV6-2/TRBV6-3	.	TRBJ2-7	CASSYGGGGSSIDEQYF	TGTGCCAGCAGTTACGGAGGGGGAGGATCCTCGATCGACGAGCAGTACTTC
.	TRBV20-1	TRBD2	TRBJ2-7	CSATGLAGIHEQYF	TGCAGTGCAACGGGACTAGCGGGAATCCACGAGCAGTACTTC
.	TRBV13	TRBD2	TRBJ2-1	CASSLKGIAGGGNEQFF	TGTGCCAGCAGCTTAAAGGGCATAGCGGGAGGAGGCAATGAGCAGTTCTTC
.	TRBV6-2/TRBV6-3	.	TRBJ2-3	CASSYSTGVATQYF	TGTGCCAGCAGTTACTCAACGGGAGTGGCTACGCAGTATTTT
few	TRBV11-2	.	TRBJ2-3	CASSLDQGGSDTQYF	TGTGCCAGCAGCTTAGATCAGGGGGGTAGTGATACGCAGTATTTT
.	TRBV5-1	TRBD2	TRBJ2-5	CASSLAGLAGTETQYF	TGCGCCAGCAGCTTGGCAGGACTAGCGGGAACGGAGACCCAGTACTTC
.	TRBV3-1	.	TRBJ2-2	CASSQELVGTGELFF	TGTGCCAGCAGCCAAGAGCTAGTGGGGACCGGGGAGCTGTTTTTT
few	TRBV12-3/TRBV12-4	.	TRBJ2-1	CASRSGLHNEQFF	TGTGCCAGCAGATCGGGACTCCACAATGAGCAGTTCTTC